This T cell receptor (beta chain) was identified during a study of T cells expressing NK-cell markers. Overall study context: It was sorted CD3+CD56-NKG2C+, CD3+CD56+NKG2C- and CD3+CD56+NKG2C+ T cells that provided the TCR beta repertoires. The authors sequenced eight donors, of whom seven were HCMV-seropositive and one was seronegative.

On this clonotype itself: Its antigen is unknown.

TCRdb derives one entry per CDR3 protein from the 5' RACE reads, leaving out DNA. In total, the table holds about 260,000 distinct CDR3 sequences. Whole-study findings and limits: More than 5 of the donors carried dominant NKG2C+ clonotypes that took up about 1.0-7.5% of their CD8+ T cells.

This TCR derives from a woman aged 18 to 75 in good health. Specimen: blood T cells: a sorted CD56 or NKG2C T cell subset, CD4+ or CD8+ T cells, or bulk PBMC T cells (not recorded which).

CDR3 sequence reads: CASRRTDRDRGNSPLHF. The chain uses TRBV7-2 and TRBJ1-6; TCRdb names TRBD1, which stays unverified in the absence of DNA. Germline V gives CDR1 SGHTA, CDR2 FQGNSA. The CDR3 consists of 17 residues.